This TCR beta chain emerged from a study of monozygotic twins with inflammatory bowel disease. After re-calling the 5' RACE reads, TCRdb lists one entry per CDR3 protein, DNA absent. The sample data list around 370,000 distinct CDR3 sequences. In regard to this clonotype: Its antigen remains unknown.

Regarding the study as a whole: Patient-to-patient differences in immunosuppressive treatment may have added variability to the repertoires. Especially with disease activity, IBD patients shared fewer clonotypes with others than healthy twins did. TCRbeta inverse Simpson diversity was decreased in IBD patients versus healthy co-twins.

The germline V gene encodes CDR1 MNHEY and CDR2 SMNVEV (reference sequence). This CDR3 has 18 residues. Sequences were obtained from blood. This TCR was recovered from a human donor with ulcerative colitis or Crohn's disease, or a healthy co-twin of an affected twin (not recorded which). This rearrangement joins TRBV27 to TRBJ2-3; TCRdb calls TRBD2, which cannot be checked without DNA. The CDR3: CASSPASRGYEGVDTQYF.